This T cell receptor beta chain was identified during a study of cytomegalovirus exposure and HLA in healthy donors. In the PCR, 60 Vbeta and 13 Jbeta primers were used. TCRdb keeps only in-frame clones here, not all; method: immunoSEQ multiplex PCR. The repertoire holds 120,000 to 150,000 clones, more than 75% seen once, with 4.5% to 6.5% in the top ten. Study-level points and caveats: Productive status was seen about 87% or about 30% of the time for most TCR beta V segments in an earlier analysis.

This clone is a singleton in its sample. The antigen is not known. V was shortened by 5 bases and J by 5 bases, with 10 bases between the two germline ends. Germline values: CDR1 SEHNR, CDR2 FQNEAQ (reference sequence). The CDR3 is 12 residues long. The sequenced sample was PBMCs. The rearrangement links TRBV7-9 to TRBJ2-7; D may be TRBD1 (6 bases). The source of this sequence is a male donor in good health and CMV-seronegative. The CDR3 region is CASSRDTHEQYF. In DNA, the CDR3 is TGTGCCAGCAGCCGGGACACTCACGAGCAGTACTTC.